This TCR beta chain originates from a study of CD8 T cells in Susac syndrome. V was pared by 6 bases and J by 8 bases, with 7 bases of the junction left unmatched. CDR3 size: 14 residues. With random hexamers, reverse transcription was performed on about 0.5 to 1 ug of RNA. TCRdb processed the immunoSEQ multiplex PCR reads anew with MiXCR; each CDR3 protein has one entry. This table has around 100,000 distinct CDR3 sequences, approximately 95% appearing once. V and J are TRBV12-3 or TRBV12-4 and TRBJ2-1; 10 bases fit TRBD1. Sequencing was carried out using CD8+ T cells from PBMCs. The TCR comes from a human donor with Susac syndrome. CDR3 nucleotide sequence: TGTGCCAGCAGGAGGGGGACAGGGGCTGATGAGCAGTTCTTC. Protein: CASRRGTGADEQFF.